This TCR beta chain was sequenced during a study of T cells after yellow fever vaccination. CDR1 and CDR2 (germline): KGHDR, SFDVKD. CDR3 size: 13 residues. Trimming took 4 bases from V and 6 from J, leaving 9 bases between them. From the 5' RACE reads, TCRdb called clonotypes with MiXCR, one entry per CDR3 protein. This table holds almost 600,000 distinct CDR3 sequences, less than 15% found once. This rearrangement joins TRBV24-1 to TRBJ2-1; D may be TRBD1 or TRBD2 (5 bases each). Specimen: PBMCs, collected on the day of the yellow fever booster vaccination. The receptor was isolated from a man aged 25 to 40 who received the YFV17D yellow fever vaccine. CDR3 loop: CATSEGPGNEQFF. CDR3 in DNA: TGTGCCACCAGTGAGGGACCCGGCAATGAGCAGTTCTTC.